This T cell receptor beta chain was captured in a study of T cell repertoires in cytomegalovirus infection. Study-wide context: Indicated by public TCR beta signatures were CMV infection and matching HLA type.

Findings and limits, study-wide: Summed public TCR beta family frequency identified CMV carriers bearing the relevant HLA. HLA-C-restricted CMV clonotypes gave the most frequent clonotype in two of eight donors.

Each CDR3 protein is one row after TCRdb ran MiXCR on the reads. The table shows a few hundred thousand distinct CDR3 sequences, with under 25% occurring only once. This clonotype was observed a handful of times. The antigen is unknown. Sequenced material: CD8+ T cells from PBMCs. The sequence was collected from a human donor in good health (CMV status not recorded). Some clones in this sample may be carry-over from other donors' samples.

The CDR3 spells CASSPGTRRTLEQFF. Written as DNA, the CDR3 is TGTGCCAGCAGCCCCGGGACACGTCGGACCTTGGAGCAGTTCTTC. The rearrangement links TRBV7-8 to TRBJ2-1; D possibly corresponds to TRBD1 (6 bases). Trimming took off 5 bases at V and 10 bases at J, with 21 bases between the two ends. The CDR3 covers 15 residues. The V gene's germline CDR1 is SGHVS and CDR2 FQNEAQ. Full variable domain (remainder filled in from reference TRBV7-8 and TRBJ2-1): GAGVSQSPRYKVAKRGQDVALRCDPISGHVSLFWYQQALGQGPEFLTYFQNEAQLDKSGLPSDRFFAERPEGSVSTLKIQRTQQEDSAVYLCASSPGTRRTLEQFFGPGTRLTVL.